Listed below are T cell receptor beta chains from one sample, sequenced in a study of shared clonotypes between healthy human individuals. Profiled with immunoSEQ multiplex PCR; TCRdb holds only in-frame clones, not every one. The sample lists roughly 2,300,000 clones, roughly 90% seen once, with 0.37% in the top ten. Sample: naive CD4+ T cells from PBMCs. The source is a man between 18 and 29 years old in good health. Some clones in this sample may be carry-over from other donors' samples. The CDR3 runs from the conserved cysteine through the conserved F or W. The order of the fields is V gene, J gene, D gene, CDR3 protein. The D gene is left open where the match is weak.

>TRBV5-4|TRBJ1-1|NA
CASSLQGLRRNTEAFF
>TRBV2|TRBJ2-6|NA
CASSEALPGANVLTF
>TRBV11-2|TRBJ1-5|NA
CASSLDRSQQPQHF
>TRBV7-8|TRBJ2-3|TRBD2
CASSLRLAGETETQYF
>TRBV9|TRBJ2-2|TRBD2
CASSPGTSGTGELFF
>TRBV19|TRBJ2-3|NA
CASSWDTSTDTQYF
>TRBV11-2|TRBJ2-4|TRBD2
CASTPGLAGLQNIQYF
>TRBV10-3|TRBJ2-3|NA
CATSANTDTQYF
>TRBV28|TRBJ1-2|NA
CASKVRGYGYTF
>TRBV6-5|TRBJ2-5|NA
CASSYGAETQYF
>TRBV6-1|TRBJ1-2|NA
CASSLRRQIYGYTF
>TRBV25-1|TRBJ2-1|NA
CASSEPGTYNEQFF
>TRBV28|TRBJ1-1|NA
CASRQAGYEAFF
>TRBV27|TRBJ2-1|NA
CASSYNEQFF
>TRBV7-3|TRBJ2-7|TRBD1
CASSPSGQGAYEQYF
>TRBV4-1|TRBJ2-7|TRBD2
CASSLGLAGELQYF
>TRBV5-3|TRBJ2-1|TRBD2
CARSLLASGRVSEQFF
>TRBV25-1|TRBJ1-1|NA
CASSAPTGLTEAFF
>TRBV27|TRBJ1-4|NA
CASSSLGVGEKLFF
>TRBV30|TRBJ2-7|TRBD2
CAWSSGRAYEQYF
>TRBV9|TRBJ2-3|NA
CASSPQPTTDTQYF
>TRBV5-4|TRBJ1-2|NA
CASSSPRENYGYTF
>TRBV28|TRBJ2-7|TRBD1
CASSPGQASYEQYF
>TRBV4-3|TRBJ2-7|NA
CASSQARTSYEQYF